This T cell receptor beta chain stems from a study of T-cell reconstitution after alpha-beta-depleted transplantation in children. Findings and limits, study-wide: In patients about two months after transplant, alpha-beta T cells reportedly arose from several hundred expanded graft clones.

The germline gives CDR1 LGHDT, CDR2 YNNKEL (reference sequence). There are 19 residues in the CDR3. Unmatched junction bases numbered 17, after V lost 4 bases and J lost 6 bases. A remark on this clonotype: Its antigen is not identified.

Preparation of the TCRbeta library involved a method that used unique molecular identifiers. MiXCR, run by TCRdb on the PCR reads, gives a single entry per CDR3 protein. Found here are 200,000 to 300,000 distinct CDR3 sequences, roughly 26% of them singletons; the top ten hold roughly 2.6%. The receptor comes from a girl aged 2 to 10 with Fanconi anemia, due to receive a stem cell transplant. The sample was PBMCs, taken before TCRalphabeta/CD19-depleted stem cell transplant. V and J are TRBV3-1 and TRBJ2-3, with 12 positions matching TRBD2. CDR3 DNA: TGTGCCAGCAGCCTAAGTGGTCTAGCGGGGGGGTCTTTATTGGATACGCAGTATTTT. Translation: CASSLSGLAGGSLLDTQYF.